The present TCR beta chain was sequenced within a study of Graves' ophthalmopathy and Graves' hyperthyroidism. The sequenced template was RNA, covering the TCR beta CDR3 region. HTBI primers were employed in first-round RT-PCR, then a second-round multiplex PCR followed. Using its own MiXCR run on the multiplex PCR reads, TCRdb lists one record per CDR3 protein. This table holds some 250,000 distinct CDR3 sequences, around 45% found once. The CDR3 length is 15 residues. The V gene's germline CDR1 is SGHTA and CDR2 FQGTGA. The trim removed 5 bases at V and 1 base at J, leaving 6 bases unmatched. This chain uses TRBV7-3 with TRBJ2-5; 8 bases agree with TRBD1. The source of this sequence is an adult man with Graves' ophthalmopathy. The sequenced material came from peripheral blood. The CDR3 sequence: CASSARTGLQETQYF. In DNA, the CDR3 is TGTGCCAGCAGCGCCCGGACAGGGCTCCAAGAGACCCAGTACTTC.